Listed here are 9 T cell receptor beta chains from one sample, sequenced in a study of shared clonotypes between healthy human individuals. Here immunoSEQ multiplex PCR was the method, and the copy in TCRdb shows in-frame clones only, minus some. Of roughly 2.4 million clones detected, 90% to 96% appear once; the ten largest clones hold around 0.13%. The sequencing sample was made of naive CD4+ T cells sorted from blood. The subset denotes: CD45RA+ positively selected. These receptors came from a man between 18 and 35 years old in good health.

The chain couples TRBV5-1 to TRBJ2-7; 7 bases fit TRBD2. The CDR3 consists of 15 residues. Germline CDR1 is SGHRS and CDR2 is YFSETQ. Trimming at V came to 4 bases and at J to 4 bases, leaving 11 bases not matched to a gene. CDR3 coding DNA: TGCGCCAGCAGCCCCATGCCCGGCGGGAGTTACGAGCAGTACTTC. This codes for CASSPMPGGSYEQYF.

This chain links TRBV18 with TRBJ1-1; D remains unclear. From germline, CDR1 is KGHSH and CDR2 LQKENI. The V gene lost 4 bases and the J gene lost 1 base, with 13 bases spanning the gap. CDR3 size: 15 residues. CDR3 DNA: TGTGCCAGCTCACACGGACGGCATGAGAACACTGAAGCTTTCTTT. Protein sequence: CASSHGRHENTEAFF.

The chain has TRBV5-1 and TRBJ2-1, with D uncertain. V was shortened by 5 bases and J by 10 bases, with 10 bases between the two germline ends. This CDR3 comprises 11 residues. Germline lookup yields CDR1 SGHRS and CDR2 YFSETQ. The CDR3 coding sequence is TGCGCCAGCAGGGTTGGTAGGGAGCAGTTCTTC. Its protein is CASRVGREQFF.

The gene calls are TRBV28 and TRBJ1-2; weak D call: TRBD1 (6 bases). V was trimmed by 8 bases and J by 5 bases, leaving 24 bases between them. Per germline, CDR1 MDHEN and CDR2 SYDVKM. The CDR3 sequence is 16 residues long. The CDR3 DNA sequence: TGTGCCAGCCTAATCAAGACAGGCACCCTCGGGTATGGCTACACCTTC. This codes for CASLIKTGTLGYGYTF.

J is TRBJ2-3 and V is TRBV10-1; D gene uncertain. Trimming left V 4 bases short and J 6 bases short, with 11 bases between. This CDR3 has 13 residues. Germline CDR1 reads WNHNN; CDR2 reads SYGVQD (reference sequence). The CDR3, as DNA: TGCGCCAGCAGTGTATCTCCGAGGGATACGCAGTATTTT. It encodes CASSVSPRDTQYF.

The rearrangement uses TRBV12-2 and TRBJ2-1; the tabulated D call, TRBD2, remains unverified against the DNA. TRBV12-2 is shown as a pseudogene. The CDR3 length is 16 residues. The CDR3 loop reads CASRLLLARVYNEQFF. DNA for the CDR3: TGTGCAAGTCGCTTGTTACTAGCGCGGGTATACAATGAGCAGTTCTTC.

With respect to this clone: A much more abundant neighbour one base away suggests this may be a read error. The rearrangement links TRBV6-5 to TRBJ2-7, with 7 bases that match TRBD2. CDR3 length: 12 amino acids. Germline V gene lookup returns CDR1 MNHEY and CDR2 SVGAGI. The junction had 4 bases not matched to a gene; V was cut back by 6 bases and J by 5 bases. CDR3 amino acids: CASRVGGDEQYF. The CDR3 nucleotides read TGTGCCAGCAGGGTGGGGGGGGACGAGCAGTACTTC.

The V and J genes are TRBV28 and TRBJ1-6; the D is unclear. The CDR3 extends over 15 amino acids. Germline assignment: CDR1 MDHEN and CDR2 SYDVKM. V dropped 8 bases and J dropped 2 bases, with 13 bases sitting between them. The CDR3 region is CASGPGRAYNSPLHF. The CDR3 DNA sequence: TGTGCCAGCGGTCCAGGACGCGCCTATAATTCACCCCTCCACTTT.

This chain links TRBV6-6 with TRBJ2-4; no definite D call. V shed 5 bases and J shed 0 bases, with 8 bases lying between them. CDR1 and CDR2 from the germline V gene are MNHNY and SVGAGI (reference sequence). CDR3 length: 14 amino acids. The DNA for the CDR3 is TGTGCCAGCAGTGAGAGACAAGCCAAAAACATTCAGTACTTC. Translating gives CASSERQAKNIQYF.